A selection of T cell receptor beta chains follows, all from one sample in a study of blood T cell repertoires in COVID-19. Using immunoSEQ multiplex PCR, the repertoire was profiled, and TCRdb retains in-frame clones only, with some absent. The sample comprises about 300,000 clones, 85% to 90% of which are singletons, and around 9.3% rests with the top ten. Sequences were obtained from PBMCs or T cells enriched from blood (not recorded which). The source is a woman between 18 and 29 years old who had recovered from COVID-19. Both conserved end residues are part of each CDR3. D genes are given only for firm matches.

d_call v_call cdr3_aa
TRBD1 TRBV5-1 CASRSDRDQPQHF
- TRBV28 CASSYKGPRAEAFF
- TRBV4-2 CASSQDLADSYNEQFF
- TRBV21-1 CASSLKGPGGGAREQYF
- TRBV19 CASSTVYRGNQPQHF
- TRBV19 CASTPVTAKNTEAFF
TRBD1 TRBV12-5 CASGLVQGAKDGYTF
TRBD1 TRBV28 CASRATGGTEAFF
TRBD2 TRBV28 CASITSGSHEQYF
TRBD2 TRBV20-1 CSASGPSGRASIPTDTQYF
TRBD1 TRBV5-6 CASSRLGTGENEQYF
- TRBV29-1 CSASSGVMNTEAFF
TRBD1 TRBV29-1 CSVEPRDRVYNEQFF
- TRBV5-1 CASSLEGQGSPLHF
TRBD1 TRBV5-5 CASSSGQGSSGYTF
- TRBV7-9 CASSLERLQETQYF
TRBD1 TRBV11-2 CASSSYTGTGGSYEQYF
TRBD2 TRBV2 CASSEEVLASNTGELFF
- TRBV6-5 CASREGNTEAFF
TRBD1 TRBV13 CASSLWGTATYEQYF